This is a list of T cell receptor beta chains from one sample in a study of blood T cell repertoires in COVID-19. Some clones are missing from TCRdb's copy, which holds only in-frame ones; the method was immunoSEQ multiplex PCR. In the table there are a few hundred thousand clones, about four fifths of which are singletons. The material sequenced was peripheral blood. The origin of the receptors is a woman aged 18 to 35 with acute or convalescent COVID-19. Both conserved end residues are part of each CDR3. Each record gives: J gene, D gene, V gene, clone size, CDR3 protein, CDR3 DNA. D genes are given only for firm matches. A clone size is listed for some rows: how often the clone was seen (once, few, many), or a class if it is expanded.

J gene: TRBJ2-2; D gene: NA; V gene: TRBV4-3; clone size: few; CDR3 protein: CASSQDQGEDTGELFF; CDR3 DNA: TGCGCCAGCAGCCAAGATCAAGGGGAGGACACCGGGGAGCTGTTTTTT
J gene: TRBJ1-5; D gene: TRBD1; V gene: TRBV6-6; clone size: NA; CDR3 protein: CASKTGVRGQPQHF; CDR3 DNA: TGTGCCAGCAAAACAGGGGTGCGTGGTCAGCCCCAGCATTTT
J gene: TRBJ1-1; D gene: TRBD1; V gene: TRBV6-6; clone size: once; CDR3 protein: CASSYRRGQRNTEAFF; CDR3 DNA: TGTGCCAGCAGTTACAGGAGGGGGCAAAGGAACACTGAAGCTTTCTTT
J gene: TRBJ1-6; D gene: NA; V gene: TRBV27; clone size: NA; CDR3 protein: CASRRTGGNSPLHF; CDR3 DNA: TGTGCCAGCAGACGTACCGGGGGTAATTCACCCCTCCACTTT
J gene: TRBJ2-5; D gene: NA; V gene: TRBV7-9; clone size: NA; CDR3 protein: CASSLGEETQYF; CDR3 DNA: TGTGCCAGCAGCTTAGGGGAGGAGACCCAGTACTTC
J gene: TRBJ2-3; D gene: NA; V gene: TRBV19; clone size: NA; CDR3 protein: CAAWGPGADTQYF; CDR3 DNA: TGTGCGGCCTGGGGGCCCGGCGCAGATACGCAGTATTTT
J gene: TRBJ1-5; D gene: TRBD1; V gene: TRBV30; clone size: NA; CDR3 protein: CAWSETGRQPQHF; CDR3 DNA: TGTGCCTGGTCTGAGACAGGGAGGCAGCCCCAGCATTTT
J gene: TRBJ2-3; D gene: NA; V gene: TRBV6-6; clone size: NA; CDR3 protein: CASSPRRRTDTQYF; CDR3 DNA: TGTGCCAGCAGTCCCCGTAGAAGAACAGATACGCAGTATTTT
J gene: TRBJ1-5; D gene: NA; V gene: TRBV2; clone size: NA; CDR3 protein: CASSERGRISNQPQHF; CDR3 DNA: TGTGCCAGCAGTGAGCGAGGGAGGATTAGCAATCAGCCCCAGCATTTT
J gene: TRBJ1-4; D gene: NA; V gene: TRBV6-5; clone size: NA; CDR3 protein: CASTRATNEKLFF; CDR3 DNA: TGTGCCAGCACGAGGGCAACTAATGAAAAACTGTTTTTT
J gene: TRBJ1-5; D gene: NA; V gene: TRBV30; clone size: few; CDR3 protein: CAWSVGRGRVGQPQHF; CDR3 DNA: TGTGCCTGGAGTGTAGGCAGGGGAAGGGTTGGGCAGCCCCAGCATTTT
J gene: TRBJ2-1; D gene: NA; V gene: TRBV19; clone size: NA; CDR3 protein: CASSPSAPVFHNEQFF; CDR3 DNA: TGTGCCAGTAGCCCTAGCGCCCCGGTATTTCACAATGAGCAGTTCTTC
J gene: TRBJ1-2; D gene: NA; V gene: TRBV4-3; clone size: few; CDR3 protein: CASSQVPSTNYGYTF; CDR3 DNA: TGCGCCAGCAGCCAAGTGCCGAGTACTAACTATGGCTACACCTTC
J gene: TRBJ1-4; D gene: NA; V gene: TRBV30; clone size: NA; CDR3 protein: CAWSNLGAANEKLFF; CDR3 DNA: TGTGCCTGGAGTAATTTGGGTGCGGCTAATGAAAAACTGTTTTTT
J gene: TRBJ2-1; D gene: TRBD2; V gene: TRBV19; clone size: NA; CDR3 protein: CASSPLAVSRYNEQFF; CDR3 DNA: TGTGCCAGTAGTCCTCTAGCGGTAAGCCGGTACAATGAGCAGTTCTTC
J gene: TRBJ2-7; D gene: NA; V gene: TRBV19; clone size: NA; CDR3 protein: CASSYRDSYPYEQYF; CDR3 DNA: TGTGCCAGTAGTTACCGGGACTCCTACCCCTACGAGCAGTACTTC
J gene: TRBJ1-5; D gene: NA; V gene: TRBV19; clone size: NA; CDR3 protein: CASRDGGAGNQPQHF; CDR3 DNA: TGTGCCAGTAGGGATGGGGGCGCAGGCAATCAGCCCCAGCATTTT
J gene: TRBJ2-1; D gene: NA; V gene: TRBV12-3/TRBV12-4; clone size: NA; CDR3 protein: CASSFFRGEQFF; CDR3 DNA: TGTGCCAGCAGTTTCTTTCGGGGTGAGCAGTTCTTC
J gene: TRBJ1-4; D gene: NA; V gene: TRBV27; clone size: NA; CDR3 protein: CASSLSTVSADEKLFF; CDR3 DNA: TGTGCCAGCAGTTTATCGACGGTTTCGGCGGATGAAAAACTGTTTTTT
J gene: TRBJ1-1; D gene: TRBD1; V gene: TRBV11-2; clone size: NA; CDR3 protein: CASSLPTHRDSEAFF; CDR3 DNA: TGTGCCAGCAGCTTACCGACCCACCGGGACAGTGAAGCTTTCTTT
J gene: TRBJ2-3; D gene: NA; V gene: TRBV18; clone size: NA; CDR3 protein: CASSPPAHDTQYF; CDR3 DNA: TGTGCCAGCTCACCACCCGCGCATGATACGCAGTATTTT
J gene: TRBJ2-3; D gene: NA; V gene: TRBV4-3; clone size: NA; CDR3 protein: CASSHDSLVDTQYF; CDR3 DNA: TGCGCCAGCAGCCACGACTCCCTGGTGGATACGCAGTATTTT
J gene: TRBJ2-7; D gene: NA; V gene: TRBV11-2; clone size: NA; CDR3 protein: CASSINRDTYYEQYF; CDR3 DNA: TGTGCCAGCAGCATTAACCGGGACACCTACTACGAGCAGTACTTC
J gene: TRBJ2-2; D gene: NA; V gene: TRBV2; clone size: once; CDR3 protein: CASSFRELFF; CDR3 DNA: TGTGCCAGCAGTTTCAGGGAGCTGTTTTTT
J gene: TRBJ1-1; D gene: NA; V gene: TRBV6-2/TRBV6-3; clone size: NA; CDR3 protein: CASSYSSSGRNTEAFF; CDR3 DNA: TGTGCCAGCAGTTACTCGAGTAGCGGGCGGAACACTGAAGCTTTCTTT
J gene: TRBJ1-2; D gene: NA; V gene: TRBV4-3; clone size: NA; CDR3 protein: CASSQDMGTTTNYGYTF; CDR3 DNA: TGCGCCAGCAGCCAAGATATGGGGACAACTACTAACTATGGCTACACCTTC
J gene: TRBJ2-6; D gene: TRBD1; V gene: TRBV18; clone size: NA; CDR3 protein: CASSPPGTAGANVLTF; CDR3 DNA: TGTGCCAGCTCACCACCGGGGACAGCTGGGGCCAACGTCCTGACTTTC
J gene: TRBJ2-5; D gene: NA; V gene: TRBV6-2/TRBV6-3; clone size: NA; CDR3 protein: CASSYSKEGKETQYF; CDR3 DNA: TGTGCCAGCAGTTACTCGAAGGAGGGAAAAGAGACCCAGTACTTC
J gene: TRBJ2-7; D gene: NA; V gene: TRBV9; clone size: NA; CDR3 protein: CASSGSGGTLPYEQYF; CDR3 DNA: TGTGCCAGCAGCGGTAGTGGGGGGACGCTCCCCTACGAGCAGTACTTC
J gene: TRBJ1-4; D gene: NA; V gene: TRBV9; clone size: NA; CDR3 protein: CASRGQARTNEKLFF; CDR3 DNA: TGTGCCAGCAGGGGCCAGGCGAGAACTAATGAAAAACTGTTTTTT
J gene: TRBJ2-7; D gene: NA; V gene: TRBV7-9; clone size: NA; CDR3 protein: CASSFYGRDYEQYF; CDR3 DNA: TGTGCCAGCAGCTTTTACGGGAGAGACTACGAGCAGTACTTC
J gene: TRBJ1-5; D gene: NA; V gene: TRBV5-6; clone size: NA; CDR3 protein: CASSLFSTPKGAQHF; CDR3 DNA: TGTGCCAGCAGCTTGTTTTCAACCCCTAAGGGGGCCCAGCATTTT
J gene: TRBJ1-1; D gene: TRBD1; V gene: TRBV11-3; clone size: NA; CDR3 protein: CASSLQGGNTEAFF; CDR3 DNA: TGTGCCAGCAGCCTTCAGGGGGGGAACACTGAAGCTTTCTTT
J gene: TRBJ2-1; D gene: NA; V gene: TRBV18; clone size: NA; CDR3 protein: CASSPPRNEQFF; CDR3 DNA: TGTGCCAGCTCACCACCTCGCAATGAGCAGTTCTTC
J gene: TRBJ1-3; D gene: NA; V gene: TRBV9; clone size: once; CDR3 protein: CASSRLDSVGNTIYF; CDR3 DNA: TGTGCCAGCAGCCGCTTGGACAGTGTTGGAAACACCATATATTTT
J gene: TRBJ2-1; D gene: NA; V gene: TRBV27; clone size: NA; CDR3 protein: CASSPPSGFHNEQFF; CDR3 DNA: TGTGCCAGCAGTCCGCCAAGCGGGTTCCACAATGAGCAGTTCTTC
J gene: TRBJ2-7; D gene: NA; V gene: TRBV11-2; clone size: NA; CDR3 protein: CASSLIPTTYEQYF; CDR3 DNA: TGTGCCAGCAGCTTAATTCCGACAACCTACGAGCAGTACTTC
J gene: TRBJ1-1; D gene: TRBD1; V gene: TRBV30; clone size: NA; CDR3 protein: CAWTRQGNTEAFF; CDR3 DNA: TGTGCCTGGACTAGACAGGGGAACACTGAAGCTTTCTTT
J gene: TRBJ2-1; D gene: TRBD1; V gene: TRBV6-6; clone size: NA; CDR3 protein: CASSSTGTGTYNEQFF; CDR3 DNA: TGTGCCAGCAGTTCGACCGGGACAGGGACTTACAATGAGCAGTTCTTC
J gene: TRBJ2-7; D gene: NA; V gene: TRBV28; clone size: once; CDR3 protein: CASSHRVLYEQYF; CDR3 DNA: TGTGCCAGCAGCCACAGAGTCCTCTACGAGCAGTACTTC
J gene: TRBJ2-3; D gene: TRBD2; V gene: TRBV19; clone size: NA; CDR3 protein: CASSNGLATDTQYF; CDR3 DNA: TGTGCCAGTAGTAACGGACTAGCAACAGATACGCAGTATTTT
J gene: TRBJ1-1; D gene: NA; V gene: TRBV27; clone size: NA; CDR3 protein: CASESGMGTEAFF; CDR3 DNA: TGTGCCAGTGAATCAGGGATGGGCACTGAAGCTTTCTTT
J gene: TRBJ2-2; D gene: NA; V gene: TRBV4-3; clone size: NA; CDR3 protein: CASSQAMTGELFF; CDR3 DNA: TGCGCCAGCAGCCAAGCCATGACCGGGGAGCTGTTTTTT